This is a list of T cell receptor beta chains from one sample in a study of cytomegalovirus exposure and HLA in healthy donors. Only in-frame clones appear in the TCRdb table, and some are missing; sequencing was by immunoSEQ multiplex PCR. The sample carries 190,000 or so clones, approximately 83% recorded once. Sequenced sample: PBMCs. These receptors originate from a young woman in good health and CMV-seropositive. The CDR3 runs from the conserved cysteine through the conserved F or W. Each record gives: CDR3 DNA, CDR3 protein, V gene, clone size, J gene, D gene. A D gene is named only where the DNA matches it firmly. Some rows mark clone size as missing; the rest say once, few, many or name a class of expanded clone.

TGCAGCGTTGGACAGGTCGGTAGCGATACGCAGTATTTT,CSVGQVGSDTQYF,TRBV29-1,-,TRBJ2-3,-
TGTGCCAGCAGCAAACCAGACCTAGAAAACTACACAGATACGCAGTATTTT,CASSKPDLENYTDTQYF,TRBV25-1,-,TRBJ2-3,-
TGCAGCGTGGGGCCGGGTACGCAGTATTTT,CSVGPGTQYF,TRBV29-1,-,TRBJ2-3,-
TGTGCCAGCAGCTTATACGATCGGGGAGAATATGGCTACACCTTC,CASSLYDRGEYGYTF,TRBV11-3,-,TRBJ1-2,-
TGTGCCAGCAGTCCTCGCGAGGGCTACGAGCAGTACTTC,CASSPREGYEQYF,TRBV6-4,-,TRBJ2-7,-
TGTGCCACCAGCGGTATCCAGGGAGGCTATAATGAAAAACTGTTTTTT,CATSGIQGGYNEKLFF,TRBV15,-,TRBJ1-4,-
TGTGCCAGCAGCCCCGGGACAGGGCGGGGAACTAATGAAAAACTGTTTTTT,CASSPGTGRGTNEKLFF,TRBV5-4,-,TRBJ1-4,TRBD1
TGTGCCAGCAGCGACCGAGGTGGGGGGAATGAAAAACTGTTTTTT,CASSDRGGGNEKLFF,TRBV7-9,once,TRBJ1-4,-
TGTGCCAGCAGCATCGGGGGGGGCACGTATACGCAGTATTTT,CASSIGGGTYTQYF,TRBV11-3,-,TRBJ2-3,TRBD2
TGTGCCAGCAGCCTTGGACAGCGTTCAAACTTCTCCTACGAGCAGTACTTC,CASSLGQRSNFSYEQYF,TRBV5-7,-,TRBJ2-7,-
TGTGCCAGCAGCTCGCGGGGCGAGCAGTACTTC,CASSSRGEQYF,TRBV7-2,-,TRBJ2-7,-
TGTGCCAGCAGTGCCAAGACAGGGTCGGGTCAGCCCCAGCATTTT,CASSAKTGSGQPQHF,TRBV6-1,-,TRBJ1-5,TRBD1
TGCGCCAGCACCACGGGACCTGGGGGCCGTACGGAGACCCAGTACTTC,CASTTGPGGRTETQYF,TRBV5-1,-,TRBJ2-5,-
TGCGCCAGCTCCCCCGGCAGGCAGAACACTGAAGCTTTCTTT,CASSPGRQNTEAFF,TRBV5-1,-,TRBJ1-1,-
TGTGCCAGCAGTCCACAGGGGCGCGCTGAAGCTTTCTTT,CASSPQGRAEAFF,TRBV6-6,-,TRBJ1-1,TRBD1